The 17 T cell receptor beta chains below were found in one sample sequenced in a study of control samples from healthy donors and cancer patients. Profiled with immunoSEQ multiplex PCR; TCRdb holds only in-frame clones, not every one. The sample includes 110,000 to 150,000 clones, around 94% of them seen just once. Sequenced material: PBMCs. These receptors came from a man in his sixties with colorectal cancer.

The chain combines TRBV7-9 with TRBJ2-7; D unresolved. Trimming took off 4 bases at V and 0 bases at J, with 13 bases between the two ends. This CDR3 comprises 15 residues. From germline, CDR1 is SEHNR and CDR2 FQNEAQ (reference sequence). The DNA for the CDR3 is TGTGCCAGCAGCTCGACCCCAGGTTCCTCCTACGAGCAGTACTTC. Translating it yields CASSSTPGSSYEQYF.

The chain is built from TRBV3-1 (or the pseudogene TRBV3-2) and TRBJ1-3; 10 nucleotides match TRBD1. Germline V gene data show CDR1 as LGHDT and CDR2 as YNNKEL (reference sequence). Germline trimming cut 7 bases from V and 4 bases from J; bases unmatched to any gene: 7. The CDR3 length is 15 residues. The CDR3 bases are TGTGCCAGCACCCCCGGGACAGGGGAAGGAAACACCATATATTTT. Its protein is CASTPGTGEGNTIYF.

The V gene is TRBV9, the J gene TRBJ1-3, with D maybe TRBD1 (6 bases). This CDR3 contains 16 residues. The V gene's germline CDR1 is SGDLS and CDR2 YYNGEE. V was shortened by 0 bases and J by 7 bases, with 17 bases between the two germline ends. The CDR3, as DNA: TGTGCCAGCAGCGTAGGGGACACGGAAAGTCGGAACACCATATATTTT. Translated: CASSVGDTESRNTIYF.

This sequence joins TRBV30 and TRBJ2-3; the match to TRBD2 covers 13 bases. The CDR3 contains 17 residues. V lost 4 bases to trimming and J lost 2 bases; unmatched junction nucleotides: 9. The germline V gene encodes CDR1 GTSNPN and CDR2 SVGIG (reference sequence). CDR3 bases: TGTGCCTGGAAGGACGGGACTAGCGGGGATATCACAGATACGCAGTATTTT. Its translation is CAWKDGTSGDITDTQYF.

The J gene is TRBJ2-1, the V gene TRBV10-1; D remains unclear. Germline V lookup: CDR1 WNHNN, CDR2 SYGVQD (reference sequence). This CDR3 comprises 15 residues. V was pared by 4 bases and J by 6 bases, with 16 bases between. DNA for the CDR3: TGCGCCAGCAGTGGTGGTGACCTTTGTGGCAATGAGCAGTTCTTC. This encodes CASSGGDLCGNEQFF.

The chain joins TRBV19 to TRBJ1-5; D possibly corresponds to TRBD1 (5 bases). V lost 0 bases to trimming and J lost 11 bases, with 8 bases between them. This CDR3 has 12 residues. Per the germline V gene, CDR1 is LNHDA and CDR2 is SQIVND (reference sequence). CDR3 DNA sequence: TGTGCCAGTAGTATAGATTTAGGGGCCCAGCATTTT. Translated, it gives CASSIDLGAQHF.

This chain joins TRBV29-1 and TRBJ1-1; D may be TRBD1 (5 bases). The germline V gene has CDR1 SQVTM and CDR2 ANQGSEA. This CDR3 comprises 14 residues. V was clipped by 4 bases and J by 0 bases, with 12 bases between them. This CDR3 reads CSVVRQSMNTEAFF. Here the CDR3 DNA reads TGCAGCGTTGTCCGACAGTCCATGAACACTGAAGCTTTCTTT.

The rearrangement links TRBV10-3 to TRBJ1-1; D remains ambiguous. Germline V CDR1 and CDR2: ENHRY, SYGVKD. V lost 2 bases, J lost 8 bases, and 12 bases lay in between. This CDR3 is built from 13 residues. The CDR3 nucleotides read TGTGCCATCAGTGAGGGGGTTAAGGAAGAAGCTTTCTTT. Its translation: CAISEGVKEEAFF.

The V call is TRBV5-1, the J call TRBJ1-1; D ambiguous. The CDR3 has 16 amino acids. V lost 4 bases to trimming and J lost 1 base, with 17 bases between them. Germline assignment: CDR1 SGHRS and CDR2 YFSETQ. The CDR3 DNA reads as TGCGCCAGCAGCCCGGGGAGGGTTCCGACGAACACTGAAGCTTTCTTT. It translates to CASSPGRVPTNTEAFF.

The rearrangement uses TRBV13 and TRBJ1-1; no definite D call. The CDR3 length is 13 residues. CDR1 and CDR2 from the germline V gene are PRHDT and FYEKMQ (reference sequence). Trimming took 0 bases from V and 7 from J, leaving 9 bases between them. CDR3 DNA: TGTGCCAGCAGCTTAGGTCGGGGTATTGAAGCTTTCTTT. Its translation is CASSLGRGIEAFF.

This chain links TRBV9 with TRBJ2-5; TRBD1 agrees at 7 bases. The CDR3 has 15 residues. Germline CDR1 is SGDLS and CDR2 is YYNGEE. Trimming removed 4 bases from V and 5 bases from J; junction bases left unmatched: 11. CDR3 DNA sequence: TGTGCCAGCAGCCTAACCCAACAGGGGTGGGAGACCCAGTACTTC. Translation gives CASSLTQQGWETQYF.

The chain links TRBV5-1 to TRBJ2-2; D is uncertain. CDR1 is SGHRS and CDR2 is YFSETQ in the germline V gene. The CDR3 is 16 amino acids. The germline V and J ends were trimmed by 4 bases and 0 bases, with 13 bases remaining between them. CDR3 sequence (DNA): TGCGCCAGCAGCCTAGGCAGTGTTACGAACACCGGGGAGCTGTTTTTT. Its translation: CASSLGSVTNTGELFF. Using reference TRBV5-1 and TRBJ2-2 for the parts outside the CDR3, the full variable domain is KAGVTQTPRYLIKTRGQQVTLSCSPISGHRSVSWYQQTPGQGLQFLFEYFSETQRNKGNFPGRFSGRQFSNSRSEMNVSTLELGDSALYLCASSLGSVTNTGELFFGEGSRLTVL.

The genes are TRBV4-2 and TRBJ1-2; D unresolved. The CDR3 consists of 11 residues. The V gene's germline CDR1 is LGHNA and CDR2 YNFKEQ. The V end lost 8 bases, the J end lost 0 bases, and 4 bases lay between the germline ends. The CDR3 region is CASRANYGYTF. The CDR3 DNA sequence: TGTGCCAGCCGTGCTAACTATGGCTACACCTTC.

This chain connects TRBV28 to TRBJ2-7; 10 bases agree with TRBD1. The CDR3 has 14 residues. Germline lookup yields CDR1 MDHEN and CDR2 SYDVKM. The J segment lost 8 bases and the V segment lost 4 bases, leaving 8 bases of the junction unmatched. In DNA, the CDR3 is TGTGCCAGCAGTTACGGGGGGACAGGGGACCAGCAGTACTTC. This gives the protein CASSYGGTGDQQYF.

The CDR3 DNA sequence: TGCAGCGTTGAAGTGAACAGGGGAGGGACTGAAGCTTTCTTT. It yields the protein CSVEVNRGGTEAFF. This chain connects TRBV29-1 to TRBJ1-1, with 7 nucleotides matching TRBD1. Germline V gene sequence: CDR1 SQVTM, CDR2 ANQGSEA. CDR3 length: 14 amino acids. V dropped 1 base and J dropped 5; count of bases not matched to a gene: 7.

The sample holds one count of this clone. The chain joins TRBV5-1 to TRBJ2-2, with D unclear. The CDR3 loop spans 15 amino acids. Trimming took 3 bases from V and 1 from J, leaving 10 bases between them. From germline, CDR1 is SGHRS and CDR2 YFSETQ. The CDR3 nucleotides read TGCGCCAGCAGCTATCGGCTAAAGAACACCGGGGAGCTGTTTTTT. Amino acids: CASSYRLKNTGELFF.

This sequence joins TRBV19 and TRBJ1-6; 7 bases align to TRBD1. The germline V gene encodes CDR1 LNHDA and CDR2 SQIVND (reference sequence). V trimming: 6 bases; J trimming: 5 bases; junction bases outside the gene matches: 4. The CDR3 spans 14 residues. This CDR3 is CASRIGQDNSPLHF. Written as DNA, the CDR3 is TGTGCCAGTAGGATTGGACAGGATAATTCACCCCTCCACTTT.